The next 11 T cell receptor beta chains were all read from a single sample in a study of cytomegalovirus exposure and HLA in healthy donors. This table comes from immunoSEQ multiplex PCR, and its TCRdb copy is limited to in-frame clones, with some not included. In the table there are 150,000 to 200,000 clones, 84% of which are singletons. The source material was PBMCs. The receptors originated from a woman aged 25 to 39 in good health and CMV-seropositive.

The chain joins TRBV6-1 to TRBJ2-1; D perhaps matches TRBD2 (6 bases). Germline V gene data show CDR1 as MNHNS and CDR2 as SASEGT. The CDR3 has 15 residues. V was clipped by 4 bases and J by 0 bases, with 10 bases between them. This chain's CDR3 is CASSGDFRSYNEQFF. In DNA form, the CDR3 reads TGTGCCAGCAGTGGGGACTTCCGCTCCTACAATGAGCAGTTCTTC.

The sample holds a few counts of this clone. The chain carries TRBV6-5 and TRBJ1-3; weak D call: TRBD1 (5 bases). This CDR3 contains 15 residues. Per germline, CDR1 MNHEY and CDR2 SVGAGI. The V end lost 4 bases, the J end lost 0 bases, and 10 bases lay between the germline ends. Written as DNA, the CDR3 is TGTGCCAGCAGTTCTACAGGAGACTCTGGAAACACCATATATTTT. Translated: CASSSTGDSGNTIYF.

The rearrangement joins TRBV4-1 to TRBJ2-1; a possible D gene is TRBD2 (6 bases). Deletions cut 0 bases from V and 4 bases from J, with 25 bases between. The CDR3 is made up of 20 amino acids. Germline values: CDR1 MGHRA, CDR2 YSYEKL. CDR3 amino acids: CASSQDWRESFGGIYNEQFF. The CDR3 DNA follows: TGCGCCAGCAGCCAAGATTGGCGCGAGTCGTTTGGCGGGATTTACAATGAGCAGTTCTTC.

J is TRBJ2-3 and V is TRBV4-2, with 10 bases aligning to TRBD2. Germline V gene lookup returns CDR1 LGHNA and CDR2 YNFKEQ. The CDR3 has 16 residues. The V gene end was trimmed by 4 bases and the J gene end by 0 bases; junction bases not matched to a gene: 4. The CDR3 bases are TGTGCCAGCAGCCGAACACTAGCGGGGAGCACAGATACGCAGTATTTT. It codes for CASSRTLAGSTDTQYF.

The J gene is TRBJ2-1, the V gene TRBV27; no definite D call. Germline lookup yields CDR1 MNHEY and CDR2 SMNVEV (reference sequence). This CDR3 comprises 17 residues. V was cut by 3 bases and J by 5 bases, with 20 bases left in between. CDR3 sequence reads: CASSLIRPSGMNNEQFF. Written as DNA, the CDR3 is TGTGCCAGCAGTTTGATACGTCCCTCAGGTATGAACAATGAGCAGTTCTTC.

This rearrangement joins TRBV2 to TRBJ2-2, with 8 bases that match TRBD2. This CDR3 has 15 residues. The germline CDR1 and CDR2 sequences are SNHLY and FYNNEI. J lost 1 base, V lost 6 bases, and 4 bases had no gene match. In DNA form, the CDR3 reads TGTGCCAGCAGATTACTAGCGGTGAACACCGGGGAGCTGTTTTTT. Translation: CASRLLAVNTGELFF.

The rearrangement joins TRBV19 to TRBJ1-2; no firm D call. The germline V and J ends were trimmed by 1 base and 4 bases, with 7 bases remaining between them. Germline-derived CDR1 and CDR2 are LNHDA and SQIVND (reference sequence). This CDR3 comprises 13 residues. CDR3 DNA: TGTGCCAGTAGTATAGCGGAGACCTATGGCTACACCTTC. Translating gives CASSIAETYGYTF. Complete variable domain (other parts from reference TRBV19 and TRBJ1-2): DGGITQSPKYLFRKEGQNVTLSCEQNLNHDAMYWYRQDPGQGLRLIYYSQIVNDFQKGDIAEGYSVSREKKESFPLTVTSAQKNPTAFYLCASSIAETYGYTFGSGTRLTVV.

This rearrangement joins TRBV2 to TRBJ1-4; D not resolved. The CDR3 sequence is 14 residues long. The ends were cut back, 3 bases at V and 5 bases at J, with 10 bases in the middle. The germline V gene encodes CDR1 SNHLY and CDR2 FYNNEI. CDR3 coding DNA: TGTGCCAGCAGTGAGGGTCGGGGAAATGAAAAACTGTTTTTT. Encoded protein: CASSEGRGNEKLFF.

V and J are TRBV19 and TRBJ1-5, with D perhaps TRBD1 (5 bases). This CDR3 region has 14 residues. Trimming cost V 9 bases and J 3 bases, with 15 bases left between them. CDR1 is LNHDA, CDR2 SQIVND, per germline (reference sequence). The CDR3 here is CASGFQGTNQPQHF. For the CDR3, the DNA is TGTGCCAGCGGCTTCCAGGGAACCAATCAGCCCCAGCATTTT.

The rearrangement uses TRBV7-6 and TRBJ2-5; TRBD1 is a possible D gene (6 bases). Germline V lookup: CDR1 SGHVS, CDR2 FNYEAQ. This CDR3 has 14 residues. Trimming removed 4 bases at V and 6 bases at J, with 15 bases between. CDR3 bases: TGTGCCAGCAGCTGGGCTGAAGGGGGAAAGACCCAGTACTTC. It is translated as CASSWAEGGKTQYF.

This clone was counted a single time. The chain couples TRBV29-1 to TRBJ1-5, with 7 positions matching TRBD1. V trimming: 7 bases; J trimming: 1 base; junction bases outside the gene matches: 4. This CDR3 comprises 13 residues. The V gene's germline CDR1 is SQVTM and CDR2 ANQGSEA. The CDR3 loop is CSAQTGSNQPQHF. The DNA for the CDR3 is TGCAGCGCCCAGACAGGGAGCAATCAGCCCCAGCATTTT.